This T cell receptor (beta chain) is drawn from a study of T cells after yellow fever vaccination. Findings of the study overall: A small proportion of clonotypes was detected in both the CD4 and CD8 compartments.

TCRdb redid the calling of the 5' RACE reads with MiXCR, one entry per CDR3 protein. The sample consists of about 320,000 distinct CDR3 sequences, around 6.8% of them appearing once. The length of the CDR3 is 16 residues. The V gene's germline CDR1 is DFQATT and CDR2 SNEGSKA (reference sequence). The junction had 7 bases not matched to a gene; V was cut back by 1 base and J by 2 bases. Regarding this clonotype: What it binds is unknown.

Sequencing used PBMCs, obtained approximately 40 days after the first yellow fever vaccination. The receptor comes from a man younger than 30 who received the YFV17D yellow fever vaccine. The chain recombines TRBV20-1 with TRBJ2-1; 8 nucleotides agree with TRBD2. This CDR3 reads CSARAPSGLTYNEQFF. CDR3 coding DNA: TGCAGTGCTAGAGCCCCTAGCGGGTTGACCTACAATGAGCAGTTCTTC.